Listed below are T cell receptor beta chains from one sample, sequenced in a study of T cells in Graves' hyperthyroidism and ophthalmopathy. One entry per CDR3 protein, called by TCRdb with MiXCR from the multiplex PCR reads. The sample records more than 450,000 distinct CDR3 sequences, roughly 21% being singletons. What was sequenced was blood. The receptors were gathered from a man aged 35 to 55 with Graves' ophthalmopathy. CDR3s include the opening cysteine and the closing phenylalanine or tryptophan. Fields, in order: J gene, V gene, CDR3 protein.

TRBJ2-7	TRBV7-8	CASSDSFGGTYEQYF
TRBJ2-7	TRBV5-1	CASSLVQGDYEQYF
TRBJ2-5	TRBV20-1	CSATPLSGRQETQYF
TRBJ2-3	TRBV3-1	CASRHPPTDTQYF
TRBJ2-7	TRBV3-1	CASSQHRTGISYEQYF
TRBJ1-5	TRBV27	CASSLSHRNQPQHF
TRBJ2-2	TRBV7-2	CASSLIRNTGELFF
TRBJ2-3	TRBV28	CASRGNPGTATDTQYF
TRBJ2-2	TRBV12-3/TRBV12-4	CASRRGGSGELFF
TRBJ1-4	TRBV15	CATSSRRTREKLFF
TRBJ2-7	TRBV13	CASSPRTSANYEQYF
TRBJ1-5	TRBV18	CASSRGQDQPQHF
TRBJ2-7	TRBV7-9	CASNTGHSYEQYF
TRBJ2-1	TRBV11-2	CASSLHSGGLSEQFF
TRBJ2-6	TRBV28	CASSTDKGNYNVLTF
TRBJ1-5	TRBV5-6	CASSQGGTSQPQHF
TRBJ1-1	TRBV4-3	CASSQDYPSRGVNTEAFF
TRBJ1-1	TRBV3-1	CASSLGRGLGTEAFF
TRBJ2-1	TRBV10-3	CAINRGSSYNEQFF